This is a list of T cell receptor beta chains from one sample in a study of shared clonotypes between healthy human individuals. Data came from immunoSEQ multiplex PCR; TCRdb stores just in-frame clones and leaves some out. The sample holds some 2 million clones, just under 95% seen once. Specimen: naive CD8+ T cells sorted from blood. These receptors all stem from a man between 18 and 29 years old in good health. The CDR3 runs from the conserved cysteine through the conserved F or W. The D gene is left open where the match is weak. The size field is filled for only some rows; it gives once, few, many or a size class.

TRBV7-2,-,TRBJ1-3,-,CASSLALGRSSGNTIYF,TGTGCCAGCAGCTTAGCCCTCGGACGGAGCTCTGGAAACACCATATATTTT
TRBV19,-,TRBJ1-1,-,CASSIDGEANTEAFF,TGTGCCAGTAGTATAGATGGGGAAGCGAACACTGAAGCTTTCTTT
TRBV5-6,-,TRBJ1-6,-,CASSFSQGMAPLHF,TGTGCCAGCAGCTTCTCCCAGGGGATGGCACCCCTCCACTTT
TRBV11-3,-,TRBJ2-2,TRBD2,CASSDLAGPNTGELFF,TGTGCCAGCAGCGACCTAGCGGGGCCGAACACCGGGGAGCTGTTTTTT
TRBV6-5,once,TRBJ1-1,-,CASSFDREAFF,TGTGCCAGCAGTTTTGACAGGGAAGCTTTCTTT
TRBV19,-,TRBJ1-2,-,CASSIDSEYYGYTF,TGTGCCAGTAGTATAGACAGTGAGTACTATGGCTACACCTTC
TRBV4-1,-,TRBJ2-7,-,CASSQGPRQVGQYF,TGCGCCAGCAGCCAAGGACCGCGACAGGTCGGGCAGTACTTC
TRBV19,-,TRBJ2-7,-,CASSISAEAYEQYF,TGTGCCAGTAGTATCTCAGCGGAGGCCTACGAGCAGTACTTC
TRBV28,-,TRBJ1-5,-,CASSLWGVSNQPQHF,TGTGCCAGCAGTTTGTGGGGGGTATCAAATCAGCCCCAGCATTTT
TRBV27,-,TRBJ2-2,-,CASSPQSGELFF,TGTGCCAGCAGTCCTCAGTCCGGGGAGCTGTTTTTT
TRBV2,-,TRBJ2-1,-,CASSEQSYNEQFF,TGTGCCAGCAGTGAGCAGTCCTACAATGAGCAGTTCTTC
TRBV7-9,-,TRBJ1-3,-,CASSLPLSGNTIYF,TGTGCCAGCAGCTTACCTCTCTCTGGAAACACCATATATTTT
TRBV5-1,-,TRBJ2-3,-,CASSSGLGASTDTQYF,TGCGCCAGCAGCTCTGGACTCGGTGCTAGCACAGATACGCAGTATTTT
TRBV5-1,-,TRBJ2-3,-,CASSLEGGVGDTQYF,TGCGCCAGCAGCTTGGAGGGAGGCGTGGGAGATACGCAGTATTTT
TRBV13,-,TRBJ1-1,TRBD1,CASSLGTGAYKGVQAFF,TGTGCCAGCAGCCTCGGGACAGGGGCCTACAAAGGGGTTCAAGCTTTCTTT
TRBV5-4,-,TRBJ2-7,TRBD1,CASSLDRGLAYEQYF,TGTGCCAGCAGCCTTGACAGGGGGCTTGCCTACGAGCAGTACTTC
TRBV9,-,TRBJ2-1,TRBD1,CASSAPGTGILDEQFF,TGTGCCAGCAGCGCCCCCGGGACAGGGATTCTGGATGAGCAGTTCTTC
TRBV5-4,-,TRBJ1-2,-,CASRLGSSSDGYTF,TGTGCCAGCAGGCTCGGGAGCTCTAGCGATGGCTACACCTTC
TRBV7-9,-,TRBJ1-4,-,CASSLVRGSSNEKLFF,TGTGCCAGCAGCTTAGTACGGGGGAGTTCTAATGAAAAACTGTTTTTT
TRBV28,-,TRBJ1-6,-,CASTSHPRGYHSPLHF,TGTGCCAGCACTTCTCACCCCCGGGGGTATCATTCACCCCTCCACTTT
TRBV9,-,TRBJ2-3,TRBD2,CASSVALFGGEGTADTQYF,TGTGCCAGCAGCGTAGCTCTTTTTGGCGGGGAGGGGACGGCAGATACGCAGTATTTT
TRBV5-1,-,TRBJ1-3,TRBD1,CASSSGTGFSGNTIYF,TGCGCCAGCAGCTCAGGGACAGGGTTTTCTGGAAACACCATATATTTT
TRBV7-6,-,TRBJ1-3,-,CASSLESAGLPVIYF,TGTGCCAGCAGCTTAGAGTCTGCAGGGCTTCCCGTCATATATTTT
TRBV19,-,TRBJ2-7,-,CASSLGEGLSYEQYF,TGTGCCAGCAGTTTAGGGGAAGGTCTCTCCTACGAGCAGTACTTC
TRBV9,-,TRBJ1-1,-,CASSVGGHTEAFF,TGTGCCAGCAGCGTGGGGGGCCACACTGAAGCTTTCTTT
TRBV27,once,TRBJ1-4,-,CASSLGSLGEKLFF,TGTGCCAGCAGTTTAGGCTCCTTGGGGGAAAAACTGTTTTTT
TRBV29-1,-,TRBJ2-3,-,CSEGDTQYF,TGCAGCGAGGGAGATACGCAGTATTTT
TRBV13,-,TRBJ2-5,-,CASSLSEVLETQYF,TGTGCCAGCAGCTTATCGGAGGTTCTAGAGACCCAGTACTTC
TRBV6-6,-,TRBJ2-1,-,CASSTEYNEQFF,TGTGCCAGCAGTACAGAGTACAATGAGCAGTTCTTC
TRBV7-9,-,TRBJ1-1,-,CASSPLKGSGTEAFF,TGTGCCAGCAGCCCCCTAAAAGGGTCGGGTACTGAAGCTTTCTTT
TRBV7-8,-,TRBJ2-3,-,CASSVPYSAEISTDTQYF,TGTGCCAGCAGCGTCCCCTACTCAGCGGAAATTAGCACAGATACGCAGTATTTT
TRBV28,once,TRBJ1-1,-,CASMDGNTEAFF,TGTGCCAGTATGGACGGAAACACTGAAGCTTTCTTT
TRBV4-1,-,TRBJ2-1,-,CASSQAPPMGFGDNEQFF,TGCGCCAGCAGCCAGGCCCCCCCCATGGGGTTCGGAGACAATGAGCAGTTCTTC
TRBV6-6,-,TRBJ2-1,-,CASSYARLDNEQFF,TGTGCCAGCAGTTACGCCCGACTCGACAATGAGCAGTTCTTC
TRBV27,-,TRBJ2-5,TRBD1,CASRQGRLLRETQYF,TGTGCCAGCCGACAGGGAAGGCTACTGAGGGAGACCCAGTACTTC
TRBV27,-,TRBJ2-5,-,CASSPGTELPETQYF,TGTGCCAGCAGCCCTGGGACCGAATTACCAGAGACCCAGTACTTC
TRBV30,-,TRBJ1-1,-,CAWDMGGGTEAFF,TGTGCCTGGGATATGGGGGGGGGCACTGAAGCTTTCTTT
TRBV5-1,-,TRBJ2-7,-,CASTPGAFSYEQYF,TGCGCCAGTACCCCAGGGGCCTTCTCCTACGAGCAGTACTTC
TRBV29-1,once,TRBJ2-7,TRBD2,CSAFGTSKTYEQYF,TGCAGCGCTTTCGGGACTAGCAAGACCTACGAGCAGTACTTC
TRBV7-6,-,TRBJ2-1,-,CASSFGLYNEQFF,TGTGCCAGCAGCTTCGGTCTTTACAATGAGCAGTTCTTC
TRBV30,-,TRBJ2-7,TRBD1,CAWSAEGQGVEDEQYF,TGTGCCTGGAGTGCAGAGGGACAGGGGGTGGAGGACGAGCAGTACTTC
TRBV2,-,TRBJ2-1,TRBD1,CASAGTGWTNEQFF,TGTGCCAGCGCAGGGACAGGGTGGACCAATGAGCAGTTCTTC
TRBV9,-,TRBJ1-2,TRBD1,CASNGQGAPGYTF,TGTGCCAGCAACGGACAGGGGGCGCCTGGCTACACCTTC
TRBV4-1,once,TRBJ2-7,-,CASSQDPAGYEQYF,TGCGCCAGCAGCCAAGATCCCGCTGGCTACGAGCAGTACTTC
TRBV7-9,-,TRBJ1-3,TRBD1,CASSDRDSSGNTIYF,TGTGCCAGCAGCGACCGGGACAGCTCTGGAAACACCATATATTTT
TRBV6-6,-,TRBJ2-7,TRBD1,CASSPGQGWEQYF,TGTGCCAGCAGTCCAGGACAGGGCTGGGAGCAGTACTTC
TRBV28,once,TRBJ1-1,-,CASRETGMNTEAFF,TGTGCCAGCAGAGAGACCGGGATGAACACTGAAGCTTTCTTT